A selection of T cell receptor beta chains follows, all from one sample in a study of control samples from healthy donors and cancer patients. TCRdb's copy holds only in-frame clones and misses some; the assay was immunoSEQ multiplex PCR. Among a few hundred thousand clones listed, roughly 90% were seen once. Sequenced sample: PBMCs. These receptors came from a man aged 40-49 years with head and neck cancer. CDR3s include the opening cysteine and the closing phenylalanine or tryptophan. The D gene is left open where the match is weak. Clone size is given for some rows only: seen once, a few or many times, or a class if the clone is expanded.

>.|TRBJ2-1|.|TRBV4-3
TGCGCCAGCAGCCAAGGTTCGTTGGGTCAGAATGAGCAGTTCTTC
CASSQGSLGQNEQFF
>.|TRBJ1-3|.|TRBV6-5
TGTGCCAGCAGGAAAGGTCCTGGAAACACCATATATTTT
CASRKGPGNTIYF
>TRBD1|TRBJ2-7|.|TRBV28
TGTGCCAGCAGAGACCGACAGGGGGGGGGCGAGCAGTACTTC
CASRDRQGGGEQYF
>.|TRBJ2-5|.|TRBV12-3/TRBV12-4
TGTGCCAGCAGTTTAGGCCTAGCGGAGACCCAGTACTTC
CASSLGLAETQYF
>.|TRBJ1-1|.|TRBV10-1
TGCGCCAGCAGTGAGTCGTCTCTAGGAGGGATGAACACTGAAGCTTTCTTT
CASSESSLGGMNTEAFF
>TRBD2|TRBJ2-1|.|TRBV10-3
TGTGCCATCAGTGATCGGGGCCGGGGGGATTACAATGAGCAGTTCTTC
CAISDRGRGDYNEQFF
>.|TRBJ2-1|.|TRBV28
TGTGCCAGCAGTTTACCCCCCAACGACAATGAGCAGTTCTTC
CASSLPPNDNEQFF
>.|TRBJ2-7|once|TRBV4-1
TGCGCCAGCAGCCAAAAACTAGTAGCCGAGCAGTACTTC
CASSQKLVAEQYF
>.|TRBJ2-7|once|TRBV18
TGTGCCAGCTCACTCGGCACAGGGCTTTACGAGCAGTACTTC
CASSLGTGLYEQYF
>.|TRBJ2-7|.|TRBV27
TGTGCCAGCAGTTTACGCGGGACATTCTACGAGCAGTACTTC
CASSLRGTFYEQYF
>.|TRBJ1-1|.|TRBV9
TGTGCCAGCAGCCAGTCCAGACGGAACACTGAAGCTTTCTTT
CASSQSRRNTEAFF
>TRBD2|TRBJ2-3|.|TRBV14
TGTGCCAGCAGCCAACGGACTAGCGGAGTTAAGGATACGCAGTATTTT
CASSQRTSGVKDTQYF
>.|TRBJ1-4|.|TRBV2
TGTGCCAGCAGTGATCGGACAGAACCTAATGAAAAACTGTTTTTT
CASSDRTEPNEKLFF
>TRBD2|TRBJ2-3|.|TRBV28
TGTGCCAGCAGTTCCCGGTCTAGCGGGAGCCCAGATACGCAGTATTTT
CASSSRSSGSPDTQYF
>TRBD2|TRBJ2-1|few|TRBV6-2/TRBV6-3
TGTGCCAGCAGTTATCTAGCGGGGGAGGACAATGAGCAGTTCTTC
CASSYLAGEDNEQFF
>.|TRBJ2-2|.|TRBV28
TGTGCCAGCAGCCTCGTGACGACCGCGAACACCGGGGAGCTGTTTTTT
CASSLVTTANTGELFF
>TRBD1|TRBJ1-5|.|TRBV5-8
TGTGCCAGCAGCCCCGGGACAGGGGGCCGCAATCAGCCCCAGCATTTT
CASSPGTGGRNQPQHF
>.|TRBJ2-7|.|TRBV27
TGTGCCAGCAGTTTAATCGGCCAGGGCTCCTACGAGCAGTACTTC
CASSLIGQGSYEQYF